This T cell receptor beta chain derives from a study of CD8+ T cells in alopecia areata. Looking at the study overall: For the treated group, dosing was oral tofacitinib at 5 to 10 mg twice daily. Study conclusions and caveats: Greater clonality was observed in lesional scalp samples, especially alopecia totalis/universalis, versus normal scalp.

Extracted RNA was reverse transcribed, and the resulting cDNA served as sequencing template. Assay used: immunoSEQ multiplex PCR; TCRdb lists only in-frame clones, some missing. The sample has some 130,000 clones, around half seen once. Treatment here: oral pan-JAK inhibitor, 5-10 mg twice daily. This CDR3 has 14 amino acids. CDR1 and CDR2 from the germline V gene are SGHTA and FQGNSA. V lost 2 bases to trimming and J lost 4 bases, with 11 bases between them. With regard to this clone: Its antigen is not known.

The genes are TRBV7-2 and TRBJ1-2; tentative D call: TRBD1 (6 bases). Sample: CD8+ T cells sorted from blood, taken at week 4, from a patient treated with tofacitinib. The sequence came from a human donor with alopecia areata. The CDR3 coding sequence is TGTGCCAGCAGCTTAACATGGGGGCTCTATGGCTACACCTTC. It codes for CASSLTWGLYGYTF.